The sequence of this T cell receptor (beta chain) was determined in a study of graft-versus-host responses after intestinal transplantation. Comments on this clone: What it binds is unknown.

Measured with immunoSEQ multiplex PCR; TCRdb has only the in-frame clones, and not every one. The sample includes over 75,000 clones, around 90% of them seen just once. Broader study findings: Early after transplant, HvG declines were associated with peak levels of circulating GvH clones. Among recipient marrow samples, GvH clones were found; some appeared first in ileum or blood. Allograft graft-versus-host to host-versus-graft clonal ratios ran high in patients with graft-donor T cell macrochimerism.

The V and J ends lost 6 bases and 2 bases respectively, with 8 bases between them. Germline V lookup: CDR1 MNHEY, CDR2 SMNVEV (reference sequence). The CDR3 loop spans 12 amino acids. This clonotype was obtained from a human donor who was the organ donor for an intestinal transplant. The specimen was unstimulated CD8+ T cells sorted from spleen or lymph node cells, collected before transplant. The chain joins TRBV27 to TRBJ2-7; no definite D call. CDR3 DNA sequence: TGTGCCAGCAGCCGAGGAGCCTACGAGCAGTACTTC. Translation: CASSRGAYEQYF.